Below, 30 T cell receptor beta chains from the same sample are listed, as sequenced in a study of early T cells in non-severe SARS-CoV-2 infection. TCRdb reanalysed the 5' RACE reads using MiXCR and keeps one entry per CDR3 protein. The table has just under 60,000 distinct CDR3 sequences, around 10% seen once. The specimen was whole blood. These receptors were taken from an adult who was a healthcare worker with PCR-confirmed SARS-CoV-2 infection or an uninfected control (not recorded which).

By share, this clonotype counts as medium-sized. V usage is TRBV7-9 and J usage is TRBJ2-2; no definite D call. This CDR3 has 16 amino acids. Germline V lookup: CDR1 SEHNR, CDR2 FQNEAQ (reference sequence). Trimming took 5 bases from V and 2 from J, leaving 15 bases between them. CDR3: CASSHAFGYNTGELFF. CDR3 in DNA: TGTGCCAGCAGCCACGCCTTTGGGTATAACACCGGGGAGCTGTTTTTT.

This clonotype came up many times. The chain has TRBV4-3 and TRBJ1-5; 9 bases map to TRBD1. Germline V CDR1 and CDR2: LGHNA, YSLEER. The CDR3 totals 15 residues. The V and J ends lost 0 bases and 11 bases, in that order; junction bases with no gene match: 8. The CDR3 DNA sequence: TGCGCCAGCAGCCAAGATTTGGACAGGGGAAGGGCCCAGCATTTT. Its protein is CASSQDLDRGRAQHF.

The chain combines TRBV28 with TRBJ1-2; D uncertain. The length of the CDR3 is 15 residues. Per the germline V gene, CDR1 is MDHEN and CDR2 is SYDVKM. With 5 bases removed from V and 0 bases from J, the gap between germline ends came to 13 bases. CDR3 sequence reads: CASSPTVATNYGYTF. The CDR3 DNA reads TGTGCCAGCAGTCCCACTGTGGCTACTAACTATGGCTACACCTTC.

This clonotype showed up just a few times. V usage is TRBV7-6 and J usage is TRBJ2-5, with TRBD2 matching 9 bases. This CDR3 is 15 amino acids long. Germline assignment: CDR1 SGHVS and CDR2 FNYEAQ. Germline trimming cut 5 bases from V and 4 bases from J; bases unmatched to any gene: 8. Here the CDR3 DNA reads TGTGCCAGCAGCGGCGTCACTAGCGGGCGAGAGACCCAGTACTTC. Protein sequence: CASSGVTSGRETQYF.

This clonotype was recorded many times. The chain uses TRBV7-7 and TRBJ2-5, with D perhaps matching TRBD2 (5 bases). There are 11 residues in the CDR3. Germline loops: CDR1 SSHAT, CDR2 FNYEAQ (reference sequence). CDR3 region: CATGLGETQYF. DNA for the CDR3: TGTGCAACCGGACTGGGAGAGACCCAGTACTTC. Full variable domain (rest looked up from reference TRBV7-7 and TRBJ2-5): GAGVSQSPRYKVTKRGQDVTLRCDPISSHATLYWYQQALGQGPEFLTYFNYEAQPDKSGLPSDRFSAERPEGSISTLTIQRTEQRDSAMYRCATGLGETQYFGPGTRLLVL.

This clonotype was seen repeatedly, ten times or more. The V gene is TRBV3-1, the J gene TRBJ1-2; 7 bases map to TRBD1. Germline CDR1 and CDR2: LGHDT and YNNKEL (reference sequence). CDR3 size: 15 residues. Unmatched junction bases numbered 5, after V lost 0 bases and J lost 4 bases. The CDR3 sequence: CASSQDRGYSYGYTF. The CDR3 DNA follows: TGTGCCAGCAGCCAAGACAGGGGGTATAGCTATGGCTACACCTTC. Supplemented by reference TRBV3-1 and TRBJ1-2, the full variable domain reads DTAVSQTPKYLVTQMGNDKSIKCEQNLGHDTMYWYKQDSKKFLKIMFSYNNKELIINETVPNRFSPKSPDKAHLNLHINSLELGDSAVYFCASSQDRGYSYGYTFGSGTRLTVV.

In this sample, this clonotype turned up many times. The chain has TRBV28 and TRBJ2-1, with D unresolved. The CDR3 runs to 14 residues. The V end lost 0 bases, the J end lost 6 bases, and 9 bases lay between the germline ends. The germline gives CDR1 MDHEN, CDR2 SYDVKM. CDR3 bases: TGTGCCAGCAGTTTATGGGCGGAGCGCAATGAGCAGTTCTTC. Amino acid sequence: CASSLWAERNEQFF. Variable domain in full (rest from reference TRBV28 and TRBJ2-1): DVKVTQSSRYLVKRTGEKVFLECVQDMDHENMFWYRQDPGLGLRLIYFSYDVKMKEKGDIPEGYSVSREKKERFSLILESASTNQTSMYLCASSLWAERNEQFFGPGTRLTVL.

This clonotype was found many times. This sequence joins TRBV11-2 and TRBJ1-1, with D maybe TRBD1 (5 bases). Trimming took off 8 bases at V and 7 bases at J, with 8 bases between the two ends. This CDR3 is 10 amino acids long. The germline V gene encodes CDR1 SGHAT and CDR2 FQNNGV. CDR3 amino acids: CASGASEAFF. In DNA form, the CDR3 reads TGTGCCAGCGGGGCTAGTGAAGCTTTCTTT. The whole variable domain, remainder taken from reference TRBV11-2 and TRBJ1-1, is EAGVAQSPRYKIIEKRQSVAFWCNPISGHATLYWYQQILGQGPKLLIQFQNNGVVDDSQLPKDRFSAERLKGVDSTLKIQPAKLEDSAVYLCASGASEAFFGQGTRLTVV.

The rearrangement joins TRBV29-1 to TRBJ2-1, with D maybe TRBD2 (6 bases). The V end was cut by 5 bases, the J end by 8 bases, with 13 bases between. The length of the CDR3 is 12 residues. Germline V CDR1 and CDR2: SQVTM, ANQGSEA. CDR3: CSVMDPGDEQFF. In nucleotides, the CDR3 is TGCAGCGTTATGGACCCGGGGGATGAGCAGTTCTTC.

This clonotype was seen at least ten times. The chain is built from TRBV28 and TRBJ2-7; D ambiguous. CDR3 length: 13 residues. The V end was cut by 5 bases, the J end by 0 bases, with 8 bases between. Germline V gene sequence: CDR1 MDHEN, CDR2 SYDVKM. CDR3 sequence: CASSPQSSYEQYF. The CDR3 DNA is TGTGCCAGCAGTCCCCAGAGCTCCTACGAGCAGTACTTC.

This clonotype was observed a handful of times. V is TRBV28 and J is TRBJ2-7, with 10 bases aligning to TRBD1. Germline CDR1 reads MDHEN; CDR2 reads SYDVKM. J gave up 4 bases and V 6 bases, and 9 bases lay outside the gene matches. CDR3 length equals 15 residues. In DNA, the CDR3 is TGTGCCAGCAGCCCGAGACGGGACAGGGGTTACGAGCAGTACTTC. As protein: CASSPRRDRGYEQYF.

This clonotype was seen repeatedly, ten times or more. The CDR3 DNA reads as TGTGCCAGCAGCGTAGACGGGCCCTACGAGCAGTACTTC. It yields the protein CASSVDGPYEQYF. J is TRBJ2-7 and V is TRBV27, with unresolved D. V lost 6 bases, J lost 2 bases, and 11 bases lay in between. The CDR3 is 13 amino acids. CDR1 and CDR2 from the germline V gene are MNHEY and SMNVEV (reference sequence).

The sample holds many counts of this clonotype. The V call is TRBV7-9, the J call TRBJ2-1; TRBD2 agrees at 7 bases. Germline values: CDR1 SEHNR, CDR2 FQNEAQ (reference sequence). The CDR3 has 17 residues. V lost 1 base, J lost 10 bases, and 16 bases stayed unmatched. Here the CDR3 reads CASSLGSMGLADEEQFF. The CDR3 DNA is TGTGCCAGCAGCTTAGGGAGTATGGGGCTAGCGGACGAGGAGCAGTTCTTC. The variable domain in full, with the rest retrieved from reference TRBV7-9 and TRBJ2-1, is DTGVSQNPRHKITKRGQNVTFRCDPISEHNRLYWYRQTLGQGPEFLTYFQNEAQLEKSRLLSDRFSAERPKGSFSTLEIQRTEQGDSAMYLCASSLGSMGLADEEQFFGPGTRLTVL.

J is TRBJ1-1 and V is TRBV12-3 or TRBV12-4; no reliable D call. V lost 3 bases and J lost 7, with 9 bases in between. The CDR3 contains 12 residues. CDR3 nucleotide sequence: TGTGCCAGCAGTTTTTTATTCAGTGAAGCTTTCTTT. Protein: CASSFLFSEAFF.

The J gene is TRBJ2-3, the V gene TRBV7-9; D is possibly TRBD2 (6 bases). This CDR3 is 16 amino acids long. Germline V gene sequence: CDR1 SEHNR, CDR2 FQNEAQ (reference sequence). Trimming removed 5 bases at V and 1 base at J, with 16 bases between. CDR3 sequence reads: CASSAGRWVGTDTQYF. CDR3 nucleotide sequence: TGTGCCAGCAGCGCGGGACGCTGGGTAGGCACAGATACGCAGTATTTT.

This clonotype has at least ten counts. V gene TRBV6-1 combines with J gene TRBJ1-1; tentatively, D is TRBD1 (5 bases). V gave up 4 bases and J gave up 1 base, with 10 bases separating them. Germline V gene data show CDR1 as MNHNS and CDR2 as SASEGT. The CDR3 sequence is 14 residues long. CDR3 region: CASSGGRSNTEAFF. Written as DNA, the CDR3 is TGTGCCAGCAGTGGGGGACGGTCGAACACTGAAGCTTTCTTT.

The chain links TRBV7-2 to TRBJ2-3; 14 positions match TRBD2. Germline V CDR1 and CDR2: SGHTA, FQGNSA. This CDR3 spans 16 amino acids. V trimming: 0 bases; J trimming: 4 bases; junction bases outside the gene matches: 0. CDR3 in amino acids: CASSLAGLAGADTQYF. As DNA, the CDR3 is TGTGCCAGCAGCTTAGCGGGACTAGCGGGAGCAGATACGCAGTATTTT. Filled out from reference TRBV7-2 and TRBJ2-3, the complete variable domain reads GAGVSQSPSNKVTEKGKDVELRCDPISGHTALYWYRQSLGQGLEFLIYFQGNSAPDKSGLPSDRFSAERTGGSVSTLTIQRTQQEDSAVYLCASSLAGLAGADTQYFGPGTRLTVL.

This clonotype was seen more than once but under ten times. CDR3 protein: CASSLKGQNEKLFF. The CDR3 coding sequence is TGTGCCAGCAGCTTAAAGGGTCAGAATGAAAAACTGTTTTTT. The V gene is TRBV7-9, the J gene TRBJ1-4, with D hard to call. The CDR3 runs 14 residues. CDR1 and CDR2 (germline): SEHNR, FQNEAQ (reference sequence). V lost 2 bases, J lost 5 bases, and 9 bases lay in between.

Many counts were recorded for this clonotype. The chain recombines TRBV29-1 with TRBJ1-1, with a possible D match to TRBD1 (6 bases). CDR1 SQVTM and CDR2 ANQGSEA come from the germline V gene. Trimming took 7 bases from V and 2 from J, leaving 20 bases between them. There are 15 residues in the CDR3. This CDR3 reads CSAPTGTLDNTEAFF. CDR3 sequence (DNA): TGCAGCGCACCAACAGGGACGTTAGATAACACTGAAGCTTTCTTT. Looking up the rest from reference TRBV29-1 and TRBJ1-1 gives the full variable domain: SAVISQKPSRDICQRGTSLTIQCQVDSQVTMMFWYRQQPGQSLTLIATANQGSEATYESGFVIDKFPISRPNLTFSTLTVSNMSPEDSSIYLCSAPTGTLDNTEAFFGQGTRLTVV.

The table lists this clonotype with many counts. This chain uses TRBV7-9 with TRBJ2-1; D is perhaps TRBD1 (5 bases). V dropped 1 base and J dropped 10 bases, with 5 bases sitting between them. The germline gives CDR1 SEHNR, CDR2 FQNEAQ (reference sequence). The CDR3 has 11 amino acids. CDR3 in DNA: TGTGCCAGCAGCTTAGAGGGGGAGCAGTTCTTC. This encodes CASSLEGEQFF.

This clonotype has ten or more counts. V usage is TRBV7-9 and J usage is TRBJ2-7; D is unresolved. Germline CDR1 SEHNR, CDR2 FQNEAQ (reference sequence). V was pared by 5 bases and J by 2 bases, with 16 bases between. There are 15 residues in the CDR3. The CDR3, as DNA: TGTGCCAGCAGCCCGATCTCCAAGCTTACCTACGAGCAGTACTTC. It specifies CASSPISKLTYEQYF.

This clonotype was seen many times. V is TRBV12-3 or TRBV12-4 and J is TRBJ2-7; D gene unclear. V dropped 5 bases and J dropped 6 bases, with 11 bases sitting between them. The CDR3 runs to 12 residues. The CDR3 region is CASSPREGEQYF. In DNA, the CDR3 is TGTGCCAGCAGTCCACGAGAAGGCGAGCAGTACTTC.

This clonotype was detected only a few times. The chain employs TRBV7-2 and TRBJ2-1; weak D call: TRBD2 (6 bases). Per the germline V gene, CDR1 is SGHTA and CDR2 is FQGNSA. This CDR3 spans 15 amino acids. Trimming removed 1 base from V and 5 bases from J, with 12 bases in between. The CDR3 DNA sequence: TGTGCCAGCAGCTTAGTTGGGACTGGGAACAATGAGCAGTTCTTC. It specifies CASSLVGTGNNEQFF.

In its sample, this clonotype was seen many times. The chain recombines TRBV10-3 with TRBJ2-7; TRBD2 is a possible D gene (5 bases). Germline V gives CDR1 ENHRY, CDR2 SYGVKD. V dropped 0 bases and J dropped 2 bases, with 11 bases sitting between them. This CDR3 is 15 amino acids long. The CDR3 bases are TGTGCCATCAGTGAGTCTTCCGGGGTCACCTACGAGCAGTACTTC. It translates to CAISESSGVTYEQYF.

The count of this clonotype is one. Compared with germline, one end of the junction differs, possibly owing to a read error. V usage is TRBV10-3 and J usage is TRBJ2-5; 9 nucleotides align to TRBD2. CDR3 length: 15 amino acids. Germline V CDR1 and CDR2: ENHRY, SYGVKD. The CDR3 DNA sequence: TGTGTCATCAGTGCGACTAGCGGACTACAAGAGACCCAGTACTTC. It encodes CVISATSGLQETQYF.

This clonotype was found many times. The chain carries TRBV4-3 and TRBJ2-3; TRBD2 agrees at 8 bases. CDR1 LGHNA and CDR2 YSLEER come from the germline V gene. V shed 0 bases and J 6 bases; nucleotides not matched to a gene: 8. There are 16 residues in the CDR3. Here the CDR3 reads CASSQELAARQDTQYF. The CDR3 DNA reads TGCGCCAGCAGCCAAGAACTAGCGGCCCGGCAGGATACGCAGTATTTT.

The chain carries TRBV7-2 and TRBJ2-5, with TRBD1 as a possible D gene (5 bases). CDR3 length: 14 residues. Trimming stripped 1 base from V and 7 bases from J, with 13 bases between. CDR1 and CDR2 from the germline V gene are SGHTA and FQGNSA. The DNA for the CDR3 is TGTGCCAGCAGCTTAGTCCAGGGCACCGGGACCCAGTACTTC. It codes for CASSLVQGTGTQYF.

This clonotype was seen a handful of times. The rearrangement joins TRBV28 to TRBJ1-2, with a weak D call TRBD1 (6 bases). Per germline, CDR1 MDHEN and CDR2 SYDVKM. CDR3 length: 11 amino acids. Trimming took 4 bases from V and 8 from J, leaving 8 bases between them. The CDR3 DNA sequence: TGTGCCAGCAGTTACAGGGACGGCTACACCTTC. It specifies CASSYRDGYTF.

In this sample, this clonotype turned up many times. The V call is TRBV7-8, the J call TRBJ2-4, with 8 nucleotides matching TRBD1. Germline trimming cut 1 base from V and 4 bases from J; bases unmatched to any gene: 3. CDR1 and CDR2 (germline): SGHVS, FQNEAQ. The CDR3 has 15 residues. The CDR3 sequence: CASSLGGQEKNIQYF. The CDR3 DNA sequence: TGTGCCAGCAGCTTAGGGGGACAGGAAAAAAACATTCAGTACTTC.

This clonotype was observed a few times. This sequence joins TRBV10-3 and TRBJ1-2, with TRBD1 as a possible D gene (5 bases). From germline, CDR1 is ENHRY and CDR2 SYGVKD. V was pared by 0 bases and J by 1 base, with 12 bases between. The CDR3 sequence is 16 residues long. The CDR3 DNA reads TGTGCCATCAGTGAGTCACCGGACACCTTTAACTATGGCTACACCTTC. This sequence encodes CAISESPDTFNYGYTF.